The source of this TCR beta chain is a study of blood T cell repertoires in COVID-19. Study-wide background: Italy, Spain and the United States were the sources of the convalescent and acute COVID-19 samples. PBMCs, B-cell-depleted T cells, or T cells were the source of the cDNA or gDNA that made up the material.

Original handling: It was from reference gene primer amplification that nucleated cell counts were estimated. Here immunoSEQ multiplex PCR was the method, and the copy in TCRdb shows in-frame clones only, minus some. V, J and clone size are those of that table, while D and trimming were read from the DNA. This table holds more than 150,000 clones, approximately 90% found once. The germline V gene has CDR1 DFQATT and CDR2 SNEGSKA (reference sequence). The CDR3 length is 15 residues. With 3 bases removed from V and 8 bases from J, the gap between germline ends came to 19 bases. The source material was peripheral blood. The sequence came from a woman in her late teens or twenties who had recovered from COVID-19. This chain joins TRBV20-1 and TRBJ2-2, with a weak D call TRBD1 (5 bases). Written as DNA, the CDR3 is TGCAGTGCTAGTCTGACTGGCAGGGCGGTGGGGGAGCTGTTTTTT. Encoded protein: CSASLTGRAVGELFF.